Below are 30 T cell receptor beta chains sequenced from a single sample in a study of blood T cell repertoires in COVID-19. Clones were read by immunoSEQ multiplex PCR, and TCRdb kept only the in-frame ones, dropping some. The sample shows tens of thousands of clones, over 65% of them seen only once. Specimen: peripheral blood. The receptor set was obtained from a man in his 70s with acute or convalescent COVID-19.

This chain joins TRBV15 and TRBJ2-2, with D tentatively TRBD2 (6 bases). In germline, CDR1 is LNHNV, CDR2 YYDKDF (reference sequence). The CDR3 runs 14 residues. Trimming cost V 4 bases and J 6 bases, with 12 bases left between them. The CDR3 DNA reads as TGTGCCACCAGCACTAGACGGGGGTCCGGGGAGCTGTTTTTT. This encodes CATSTRRGSGELFF.

This clone was counted a few times. The rearrangement uses TRBV19 and TRBJ2-1; D is perhaps TRBD2 (5 bases). Trimming took off 5 bases at V and 0 bases at J, with 11 bases between the two ends. Per the germline V gene, CDR1 is LNHDA and CDR2 is SQIVND (reference sequence). This CDR3 is built from 15 residues. In DNA, the CDR3 is TGTGCCAGTAGTGTGTATGGGAGCTCCTACAATGAGCAGTTCTTC. It codes for CASSVYGSSYNEQFF. The entire variable domain, with the rest obtained from reference TRBV19 and TRBJ2-1, is as follows: DGGITQSPKYLFRKEGQNVTLSCEQNLNHDAMYWYRQDPGQGLRLIYYSQIVNDFQKGDIAEGYSVSREKKESFPLTVTSAQKNPTAFYLCASSVYGSSYNEQFFGPGTRLTVL.

This chain connects TRBV27 to TRBJ2-1, with D possibly TRBD2 on 6 matching bases. Germline lookup yields CDR1 MNHEY and CDR2 SMNVEV (reference sequence). Trimming stripped 2 bases from V and 2 bases from J, with 13 bases between. This CDR3 is 16 amino acids long. The CDR3 loop is CASSLRGERAYNEQFF. DNA for the CDR3: TGTGCCAGCAGTTTACGCGGTGAGCGGGCCTACAATGAGCAGTTCTTC.

The rearrangement links TRBV6-2 or TRBV6-3 to TRBJ2-7; a possible D gene is TRBD1 (5 bases). Germline V gives CDR1 MNHEY, CDR2 SVGEGT. V was cut by 0 bases and J by 7 bases, with 13 bases left in between. The CDR3 has 14 amino acids. In DNA, the CDR3 is TGTGCCAGCAGTTACTCGAGACAGAATTGGGAGCAGTACTTC. Translation gives CASSYSRQNWEQYF.

The CDR3 region is CASSYQGTSSAGELFF. The CDR3 bases are TGTGCCAGCAGCTACCAAGGGACTAGCAGCGCCGGGGAGCTGTTTTTT. The V and J genes are TRBV7-2 and TRBJ2-2, with 9 bases lining up with TRBD2. V lost 4 bases and J lost 6; bases outside the gene matches: 9. The CDR3 is 16 residues long. Germline values: CDR1 SGHTA, CDR2 FQGNSA.

Here the CDR3 reads CASGYSGRPQETQYF. In nucleotides, the CDR3 is TGTGCCAGCGGATATAGCGGGAGGCCCCAAGAGACCCAGTACTTC. The chain employs TRBV6-5 and TRBJ2-5; 10 bases align to TRBD2. The CDR3 length is 15 residues. With V trimmed by 8 bases and J by 1 base, 7 bases remained unmatched. Germline assignment: CDR1 MNHEY and CDR2 SVGAGI.

This chain joins TRBV27 and TRBJ2-1; TRBD1 agrees at 9 bases. CDR3 length equals 14 residues. V lost 5 bases, J lost 9 bases, and 8 bases stayed unmatched. Germline V gene data show CDR1 as MNHEY and CDR2 as SMNVEV (reference sequence). The CDR3 is CASSARTGVLEQFF. The DNA for the CDR3 is TGTGCCAGCAGTGCACGGACAGGGGTTCTTGAGCAGTTCTTC.

The chain is built from TRBV15 and TRBJ2-2; the match to TRBD1 covers 8 bases. The junction had 0 bases not matched to a gene; V was cut back by 1 base and J by 5 bases. The CDR3 is made up of 14 amino acids. CDR1 is LNHNV, CDR2 YYDKDF, per germline (reference sequence). This chain's CDR3 is CATSRGQGTGELFF. The CDR3 DNA reads TGTGCCACCAGCAGAGGACAGGGGACCGGGGAGCTGTTTTTT.

The chain is built from TRBV25-1 and TRBJ2-2, with D possibly matching TRBD1 (6 bases). The CDR3 covers 15 residues. The germline V and J ends were trimmed by 5 bases and 3 bases, with 13 bases remaining between them. From germline, CDR1 is MGHDK and CDR2 SYGVNS. CDR3 DNA sequence: TGTGCCAGCAGTAAAGGACAGTTGGACACCGGGGAGCTGTTTTTT. Amino acid sequence: CASSKGQLDTGELFF.

V usage is TRBV3-1 (or the pseudogene TRBV3-2) and J usage is TRBJ1-2; D call uncertain. CDR3 length: 14 residues. The V gene's germline CDR1 is LGHDT and CDR2 YNNKEL (reference sequence). V shed 0 bases and J shed 9 bases, with 14 bases lying between them. The DNA of the CDR3 is TGTGCCAGCAGCCAAGACTCTCTAATTGTCCGCTACACCTTC. Amino acids: CASSQDSLIVRYTF.

This rearrangement joins TRBV4-3 to TRBJ1-1; 7 positions agree with TRBD1. Germline V gene data show CDR1 as LGHNA and CDR2 as YSLEER. The V gene end was trimmed by 4 bases and the J gene end by 7 bases; junction bases not matched to a gene: 6. The CDR3 runs 13 residues. This chain's CDR3 is CASSPGTAGEAFF. The DNA of the CDR3 is TGCGCCAGCAGCCCCGGGACAGCCGGTGAAGCTTTCTTT.

The chain's CDR3 is CASSYTPGLANTGELFF. CDR3 DNA sequence: TGTGCCAGCAGCTATACACCGGGACTCGCGAACACCGGGGAGCTGTTTTTT. The rearrangement joins TRBV7-9 to TRBJ2-2, with D perhaps TRBD2 (6 bases). This CDR3 comprises 17 residues. CDR1 and CDR2 from the germline V gene are SEHNR and FQNEAQ (reference sequence). V shed 4 bases and J shed 0 bases, with 15 bases lying between them.

V and J are TRBV12-5 and TRBJ1-1; a possible D gene is TRBD1 (6 bases). Germline assignment: CDR1 LGHNT and CDR2 FRNRAP. The CDR3 covers 13 residues. V gave up 7 bases and J gave up 4 bases, with 13 bases separating them. The CDR3 nucleotides are TGTGCTAGTGCTCGCGGGGGCGGCACTGAAGCTTTCTTT. Its translation: CASARGGGTEAFF.

In this sample, this clone turned up a few times. The chain is built from TRBV11-2 and TRBJ2-7; 8 nucleotides align to TRBD2. V lost 5 bases and J lost 0; bases outside the gene matches: 6. Germline CDR1 SGHAT, CDR2 FQNNGV. This CDR3 is built from 15 residues. CDR3 loop: CASSPTSGYSYEQYF. CDR3 nucleotides: TGTGCCAGCAGCCCAACTAGCGGATACTCCTACGAGCAGTACTTC.

The gene calls are TRBV27 and TRBJ2-2; TRBD2 is a possible D gene (6 bases). This CDR3 is 14 amino acids long. Trimming left V 2 bases short and J 6 bases short, with 10 bases between. Germline V gene lookup returns CDR1 MNHEY and CDR2 SMNVEV (reference sequence). The CDR3 here is CASSLGREAGELFF. Here the CDR3 DNA reads TGTGCCAGCAGTTTAGGCAGGGAGGCCGGGGAGCTGTTTTTT.

The V and J genes are TRBV19 and TRBJ2-2; TRBD1 agrees at 11 bases. V lost 4 bases and J lost 4; bases outside the gene matches: 5. The CDR3 totals 16 residues. Germline-derived CDR1 and CDR2 are LNHDA and SQIVND (reference sequence). The CDR3 loop is CASSKGTGGITGELFF. DNA for the CDR3: TGTGCCAGTAGTAAGGGGACAGGGGGTATCACCGGGGAGCTGTTTTTT.

The chain couples TRBV29-1 to TRBJ1-1, with a tentative D call TRBD1 (5 bases). The CDR3 consists of 12 residues. Deletions cut 7 bases from V and 3 bases from J, with 12 bases between. Germline-derived CDR1 and CDR2 are SQVTM and ANQGSEA. The CDR3 nucleotides are TGCAGCGCCCGTAGGGGCCACACTGAAGCTTTCTTT. This sequence encodes CSARRGHTEAFF.

The chain couples TRBV5-5 to TRBJ1-1, with 9 nucleotides matching TRBD1. CDR1 and CDR2 from the germline V gene are SGHKS and YYEKEE (reference sequence). The CDR3 spans 17 residues. V dropped 1 base and J dropped 0; count of bases not matched to a gene: 7. This CDR3 reads CASSLRGQGPMNTEAFF. The DNA of the CDR3 is TGTGCCAGCAGCTTGCGGGGACAGGGCCCCATGAACACTGAAGCTTTCTTT.

The chain combines TRBV28 with TRBJ2-5; 7 bases align to TRBD2. The junction had 5 bases not matched to a gene; V was cut back by 3 bases and J by 4 bases. The CDR3 sequence is 14 residues long. Germline-derived CDR1 and CDR2 are MDHEN and SYDVKM. The CDR3 DNA reads TGTGCCAGCAGTTTTTTTGGGGAGGGAGAGACCCAGTACTTC. Amino acids: CASSFFGEGETQYF.

To note about this clone: One end of the junction is discordant with germline, which a read error may explain. The chain employs TRBV7-2 and TRBJ2-1; 13 bases match TRBD2. This CDR3 comprises 15 residues. Germline V gene sequence: CDR1 SGHTA, CDR2 FQGNSA. The CDR3 here is CASRLDGLAGVEQFF. For the CDR3, the DNA is TGTGCCAGCAGATTAGACGGACTAGCGGGAGTTGAGCAGTTCTTC. Complete variable domain (other parts from reference TRBV7-2 and TRBJ2-1): GAGVSQSPSNKVTEKGKDVELRCDPISGHTALYWYRQSLGQGLEFLIYFQGNSAPDKSGLPSDRFSAERTGGSVSTLTIQRTQQEDSAVYLCASRLDGLAGVEQFFGPGTRLTVL.

The CDR3 spells CASSIGSGINSNFYEQYF. CDR3 coding DNA: TGTGCCAGTAGTATTGGGTCAGGGATCAACTCTAATTTCTACGAGCAGTACTTC. The V and J genes are TRBV19 and TRBJ2-7, with a possible D match to TRBD1 (5 bases). The CDR3 sequence is 18 residues long. Germline CDR1 LNHDA, CDR2 SQIVND (reference sequence). V lost 3 bases and J lost 3, with 24 bases in between.

The J gene is TRBJ2-5, the V gene TRBV6-5; TRBD1 matches at 8 bases. Germline V gene sequence: CDR1 MNHEY, CDR2 SVGAGI. V lost 0 bases, J lost 2 bases, and 5 bases stayed unmatched. The CDR3 has 16 residues. The CDR3 region has the DNA TGTGCCAGCAGTTACTCGGGTACAGGGGGACAAGAGACCCAGTACTTC. This translates into CASSYSGTGGQETQYF.

V is TRBV5-4 and J is TRBJ2-3, with 8 bases aligning to TRBD2. CDR1 and CDR2 from the germline V gene are SGHNT and YYREEE (reference sequence). The CDR3 runs 16 residues. Unmatched junction bases numbered 8, after V lost 0 bases and J lost 5 bases. The CDR3 DNA sequence: TGTGCCAGCAGCTTGGACAGCGGGAGCGGTGGAGATACGCAGTATTTT. Protein sequence: CASSLDSGSGGDTQYF.

The chain carries TRBV4-1 and TRBJ2-5, with 9 bases aligning to TRBD1. The CDR3 is 16 residues long. V dropped 4 bases and J dropped 2; count of bases not matched to a gene: 8. Germline V gene sequence: CDR1 MGHRA, CDR2 YSYEKL. The CDR3 loop is CASSRSQGQGQETQYF. In DNA form, the CDR3 reads TGCGCCAGCAGCCGATCACAGGGACAGGGTCAAGAGACCCAGTACTTC.

The V call is TRBV5-4, the J call TRBJ2-5; maybe TRBD1 (6 bases). Germline V gives CDR1 SGHNT, CDR2 YYREEE (reference sequence). The V end was cut by 4 bases, the J end by 2 bases, with 12 bases between. The CDR3 runs 14 residues. CDR3: CASSGGQSQETQYF. The CDR3 region has the DNA TGTGCCAGCAGCGGCGGACAGAGTCAAGAGACCCAGTACTTC.

The J gene is TRBJ2-2, the V gene TRBV18; 13 nucleotides match TRBD2. V shed 4 bases and J 0 bases; nucleotides not matched to a gene: 2. Germline assignment: CDR1 KGHSH and CDR2 LQKENI. This CDR3 has 17 amino acids. CDR3: CASSLGLAGANTGELFF. The CDR3 DNA sequence: TGTGCCAGCTCACTTGGACTAGCGGGGGCGAACACCGGGGAGCTGTTTTTT.

The V call is TRBV27, the J call TRBJ1-5; D might be TRBD1 (6 bases). CDR1 and CDR2 (germline): MNHEY, SMNVEV (reference sequence). The CDR3 is 14 amino acids. Trimming removed 5 bases from V and 3 bases from J, with 11 bases in between. The CDR3 is CASSPRDINQPQHF. DNA for the CDR3: TGTGCCAGCAGTCCCCGGGACATCAATCAGCCCCAGCATTTT.

The chain joins TRBV9 to TRBJ2-7; D might be TRBD2 (6 bases). The V end was cut by 4 bases, the J end by 2 bases, with 22 bases between. The V gene's germline CDR1 is SGDLS and CDR2 YYNGEE. This CDR3 spans 17 amino acids. CDR3: CASSSHPEGSETYEQYF. In nucleotides, the CDR3 is TGTGCCAGCAGCTCCCACCCGGAGGGCTCGGAGACCTACGAGCAGTACTTC.

This chain uses TRBV5-5 with TRBJ1-2, with D uncertain. V was cut by 4 bases and J by 2 bases, with 9 bases left in between. CDR1 SGHKS and CDR2 YYEKEE come from the germline V gene (reference sequence). CDR3 length: 13 amino acids. CDR3 residues: CASSPDLNYGYTF. The CDR3 DNA reads TGTGCCAGCAGCCCGGACTTGAACTATGGCTACACCTTC.

The sample holds one count of this clone. The chain combines TRBV9 with TRBJ1-6; no clear D. Germline lookup yields CDR1 SGDLS and CDR2 YYNGEE. The CDR3 runs to 13 residues. V gave up 2 bases and J gave up 5 bases, with 5 bases separating them. The CDR3 region has the DNA TGTGCCAGCAGCGTCGCAGATAATTCACCCCTCCACTTT. Translated: CASSVADNSPLHF. Full variable domain (outside the CDR3, taken from reference TRBV9 and TRBJ1-6): DSGVTQTPKHLITATGQRVTLRCSPRSGDLSVYWYQQSLDQGLQFLIQYYNGEERAKGNILERFSAQQFPDLHSELNLSSLELGDSALYFCASSVADNSPLHFGNGTRLTVT.